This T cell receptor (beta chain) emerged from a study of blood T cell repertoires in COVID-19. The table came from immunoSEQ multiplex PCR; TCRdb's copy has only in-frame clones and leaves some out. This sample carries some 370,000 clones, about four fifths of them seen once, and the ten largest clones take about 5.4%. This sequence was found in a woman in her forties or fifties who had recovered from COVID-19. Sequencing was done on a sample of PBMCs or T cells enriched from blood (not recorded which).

The CDR3 DNA reads as TGTGCCAGCAGCTTACAGACAGGGTCGGGCGGCTACACCTTC. This sequence encodes CASSLQTGSGGYTF. This chain connects TRBV7-2 to TRBJ1-2; 7 nucleotides agree with TRBD1. CDR3 length: 14 amino acids. V gave up 2 bases and J gave up 8 bases; unmatched junction bases: 8. CDR1 is SGHTA and CDR2 is FQGNSA in the germline V gene.